This T cell receptor beta chain is from a study of T cell responses to AZD1222 COVID-19 vaccine. Overall study results and limits: The study identified only six AZD1222 recipients as seropositive at baseline. Samples come after the peak T cell response, not at day 14.

Turning to this clone: What it recognizes is unknown.

Sequencing used immunoSEQ multiplex PCR; TCRdb keeps in-frame clones, though not all of them. Among 70,000 to 90,000 clones listed, about nine tenths were seen once. Germline CDR1 and CDR2: MGHDK and SYGVNS. J gave up 5 bases and V 2 bases, and 4 bases lay outside the gene matches. The length of the CDR3 is 16 residues. The clonotype originates from an adult in good health. The sequences come from peripheral blood, collected on day 0 of AZD1222 vaccination. J is TRBJ1-6 and V is TRBV25-1; 9 bases align to TRBD1. The CDR3 coding sequence is TGTGCCAGCAGTGAAGCCTACAGGGGGCATAATTCACCCCTCCACTTT. It yields the protein CASSEAYRGHNSPLHF.